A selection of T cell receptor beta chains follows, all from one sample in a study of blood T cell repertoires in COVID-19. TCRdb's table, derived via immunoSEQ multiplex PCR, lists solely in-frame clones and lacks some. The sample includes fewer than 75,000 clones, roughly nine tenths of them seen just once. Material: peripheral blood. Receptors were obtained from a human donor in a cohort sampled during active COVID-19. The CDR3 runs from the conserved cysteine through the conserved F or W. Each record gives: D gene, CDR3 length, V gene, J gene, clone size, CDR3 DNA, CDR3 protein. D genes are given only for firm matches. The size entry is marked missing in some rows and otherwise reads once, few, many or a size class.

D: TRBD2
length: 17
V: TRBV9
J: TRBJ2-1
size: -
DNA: TGTGCCAGCAGCGTAGATTGGGGACTAGCGGGAAACAATGAGCAGTTCTTC
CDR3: CASSVDWGLAGNNEQFF

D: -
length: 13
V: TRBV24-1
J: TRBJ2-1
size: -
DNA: TGTGCCACCAGTGATTCTTGGGCAGGTGAGCAGTTCTTC
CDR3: CATSDSWAGEQFF

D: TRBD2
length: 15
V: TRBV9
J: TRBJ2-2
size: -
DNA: TGTGCCAGCAGCCCCTCGGGGGGGGACACCGGGGAGCTGTTTTTT
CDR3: CASSPSGGDTGELFF

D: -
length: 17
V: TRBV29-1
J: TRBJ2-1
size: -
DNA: TGCAGCGTCCGGGACAGGGTTTGGCTAGCGGGAGAAAATGAGCAGTTCTTC
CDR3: CSVRDRVWLAGENEQFF

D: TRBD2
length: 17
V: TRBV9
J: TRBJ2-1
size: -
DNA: TGTGCCAGCAGCGTAGATCCTAGCGGGAGTTCCTACAATGAGCAGTTCTTC
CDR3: CASSVDPSGSSYNEQFF

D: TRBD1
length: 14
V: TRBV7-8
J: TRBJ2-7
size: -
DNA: TGTGCCAGCAGCTTAGAGGGGGCGGCTCTCCCGCAGTACTTC
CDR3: CASSLEGAALPQYF

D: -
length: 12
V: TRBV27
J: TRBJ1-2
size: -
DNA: TGTGCCAGCAGTCCAGGGGCAGATGGCTACACCTTC
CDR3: CASSPGADGYTF

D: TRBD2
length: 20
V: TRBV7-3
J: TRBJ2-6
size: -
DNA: TGTGCCAGCAGCTTAAACCCCAGACTAGCGGGAGACTCTGGGGCCAACGTCCTGACTTTC
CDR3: CASSLNPRLAGDSGANVLTF

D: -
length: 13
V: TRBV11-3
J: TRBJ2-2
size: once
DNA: TGTGCCAGCAGCTTACAGGGCTCCGGGGAGCTGTTTTTT
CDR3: CASSLQGSGELFF

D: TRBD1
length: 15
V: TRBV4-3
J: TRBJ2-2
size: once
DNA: TGCGCCAGCAGCCAAGATTTGGGATTCCGGACAGGGCTGTTTTTT
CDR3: CASSQDLGFRTGLFF

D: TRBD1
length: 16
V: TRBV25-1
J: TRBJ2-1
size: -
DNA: TGTGCCAGCAGTGAATCCCAACAGGGGGCCAGCAATGAGCAGTTCTTC
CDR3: CASSESQQGASNEQFF

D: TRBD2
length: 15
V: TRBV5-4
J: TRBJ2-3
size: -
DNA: TGTGCCAGCAGCCCTAGCGGGAGTTACACAGATACGCAGTATTTT
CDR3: CASSPSGSYTDTQYF

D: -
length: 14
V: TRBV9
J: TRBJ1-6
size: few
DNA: TGTGCCAGCAGCGTAGAGGGGGAGAATTCACCCCTCCACTTT
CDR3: CASSVEGENSPLHF

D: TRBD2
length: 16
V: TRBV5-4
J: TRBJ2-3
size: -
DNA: TGTGCCAGCAGCGCCGGGACTAGCCGGAGCACAGATACGCAGTATTTT
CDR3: CASSAGTSRSTDTQYF

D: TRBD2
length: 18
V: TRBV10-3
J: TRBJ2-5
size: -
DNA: TGTGCCTCACAGGCCGGGACTAGCGGTCCTGCGGACAGGTCGACCCAGTACTTC
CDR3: CASQAGTSGPADRSTQYF

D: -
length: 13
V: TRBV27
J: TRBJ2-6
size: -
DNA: TGTGCCAGCAGCCTCTCTGGGGCCAACGTCCTGACTTTC
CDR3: CASSLSGANVLTF

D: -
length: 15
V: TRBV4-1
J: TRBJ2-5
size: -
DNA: TGCGCCAGCAGCCAAGATGATAGCAGTCAAGAGACCCAGTACTTC
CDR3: CASSQDDSSQETQYF

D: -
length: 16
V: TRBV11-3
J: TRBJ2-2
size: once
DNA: TGTGCCAGCAGCCGACGTGCAGGGGCCAACACCGGGGAGCTGTTTTTT
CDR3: CASSRRAGANTGELFF

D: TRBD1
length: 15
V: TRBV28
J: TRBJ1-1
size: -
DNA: TGTGCCAGCAGTCCACCTCGGACAGGGAGCACTGAAGCTTTCTTT
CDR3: CASSPPRTGSTEAFF

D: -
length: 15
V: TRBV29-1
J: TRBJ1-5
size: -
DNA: TGCAGCGGGGGAGCGGGGGCGCGGGGCAATCAGCCCCAGCATTTT
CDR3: CSGGAGARGNQPQHF

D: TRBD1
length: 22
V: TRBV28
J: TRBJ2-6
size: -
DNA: TGTGCCAGCAGTTTACCGGACAGGGGTACAGCCTACGCCCACTCTGGGGCCAACGTCCTGACTTTC
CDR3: CASSLPDRGTAYAHSGANVLTF

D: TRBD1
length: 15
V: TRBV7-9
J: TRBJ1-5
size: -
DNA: TGTGCCAGCAGCCCCGGGACAGGGAACTATCAGCCCCAGCATTTT
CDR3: CASSPGTGNYQPQHF

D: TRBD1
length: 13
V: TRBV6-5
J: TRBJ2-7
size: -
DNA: TGTGCCAGCACCCGGAAGGGGGCCAACGAGCAGTACTTC
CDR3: CASTRKGANEQYF

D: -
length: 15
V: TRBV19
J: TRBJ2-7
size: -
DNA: TGTGCCAGTAGTATTAAGGAGGGCGGAGGCTACGAGCAGTACTTC
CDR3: CASSIKEGGGYEQYF

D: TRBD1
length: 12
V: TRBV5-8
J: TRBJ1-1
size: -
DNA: TGTGCCAGCAGCGATTGGGGGGACAGAGCTTTCTTT
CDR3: CASSDWGDRAFF